This T cell receptor (beta chain) was identified during a study of tumor and adjacent non-tumor tissue in lung cancer. The template was RNA from unsorted bulk tissue. The length of the CDR3 is 12 residues. Germline CDR1 is MNHEY and CDR2 is SVGAGI. The table lists this clonotype with a count of one. The junction departs from the called germline gene at one end, perhaps through a read error. The library came from three nested PCR rounds adapted from ARM-PCR protocols. Using its own MiXCR run on the multiplex PCR reads, TCRdb lists one record per CDR3 protein. The sample has about 68,000 distinct CDR3 sequences, just under 60% seen once.

V is TRBV6-5 and J is TRBJ1-6; D is uncertain. The TCR was taken from a man over 45 with non-small cell lung cancer. The sequencing input was lung tumor tissue. The CDR3 DNA follows: TGCGCCAGCATACGGCCTGGGACACCCCTCCACTTT. This sequence encodes CASIRPGTPLHF.